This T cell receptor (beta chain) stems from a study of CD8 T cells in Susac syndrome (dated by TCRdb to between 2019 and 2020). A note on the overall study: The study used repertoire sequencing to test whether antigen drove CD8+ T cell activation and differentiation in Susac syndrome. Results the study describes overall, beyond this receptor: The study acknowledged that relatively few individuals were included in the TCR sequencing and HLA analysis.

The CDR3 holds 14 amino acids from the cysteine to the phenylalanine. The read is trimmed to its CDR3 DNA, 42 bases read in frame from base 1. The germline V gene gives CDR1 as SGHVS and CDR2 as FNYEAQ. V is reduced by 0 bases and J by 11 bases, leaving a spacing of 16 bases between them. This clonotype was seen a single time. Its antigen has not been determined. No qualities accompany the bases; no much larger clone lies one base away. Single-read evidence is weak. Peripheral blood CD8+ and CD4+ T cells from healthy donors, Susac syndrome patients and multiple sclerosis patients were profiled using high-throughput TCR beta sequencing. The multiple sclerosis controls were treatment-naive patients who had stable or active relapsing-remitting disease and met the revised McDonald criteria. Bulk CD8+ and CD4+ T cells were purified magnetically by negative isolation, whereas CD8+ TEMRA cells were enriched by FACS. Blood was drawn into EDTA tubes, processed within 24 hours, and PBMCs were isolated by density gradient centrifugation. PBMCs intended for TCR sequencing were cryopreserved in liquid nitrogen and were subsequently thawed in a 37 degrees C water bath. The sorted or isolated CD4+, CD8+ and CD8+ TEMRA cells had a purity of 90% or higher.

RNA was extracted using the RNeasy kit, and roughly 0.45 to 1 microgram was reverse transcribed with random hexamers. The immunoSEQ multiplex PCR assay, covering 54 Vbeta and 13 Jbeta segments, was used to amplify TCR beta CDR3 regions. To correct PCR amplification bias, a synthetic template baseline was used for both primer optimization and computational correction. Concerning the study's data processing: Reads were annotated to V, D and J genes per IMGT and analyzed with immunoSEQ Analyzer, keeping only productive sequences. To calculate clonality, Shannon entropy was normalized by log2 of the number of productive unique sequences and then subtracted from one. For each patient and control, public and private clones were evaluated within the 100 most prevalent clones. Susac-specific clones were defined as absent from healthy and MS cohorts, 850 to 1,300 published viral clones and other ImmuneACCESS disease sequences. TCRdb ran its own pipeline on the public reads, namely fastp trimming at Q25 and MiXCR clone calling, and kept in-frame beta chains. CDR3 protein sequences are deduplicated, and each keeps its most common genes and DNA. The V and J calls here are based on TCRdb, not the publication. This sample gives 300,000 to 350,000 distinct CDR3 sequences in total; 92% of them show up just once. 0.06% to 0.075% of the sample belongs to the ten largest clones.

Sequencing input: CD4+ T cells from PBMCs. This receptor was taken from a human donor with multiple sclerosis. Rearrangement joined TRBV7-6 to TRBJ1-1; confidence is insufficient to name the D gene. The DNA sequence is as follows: TGTGCCAGCAGCTTAGCTGCGGCCCGCCTGGGGGCTTTCTTT. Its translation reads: CASSLAAARLGAFF.